This TCR beta chain came from a study of cytomegalovirus exposure and HLA in healthy donors. This CDR3 is 14 amino acids long. Per germline, CDR1 SQVTM and CDR2 ANQGSEA. With 4 bases clipped from V and 8 bases from J, the junction kept 11 bases outside the gene matches. The PCR used 60 Vbeta and 13 Jbeta primers. Clones were read by immunoSEQ multiplex PCR, and TCRdb kept only the in-frame ones, dropping some. Among more than 100,000 clones listed, more than 75% were seen once. The clonotype was recovered from a woman aged 25 to 39 in good health and CMV-seronegative. The sequenced sample consisted of PBMCs. This chain joins TRBV29-1 and TRBJ1-2; TRBD1 agrees at 9 bases. The CDR3 DNA is TGCAGCGTTGTACAAGCGGGGGACAGGGAAGGCTACACCTTC. Its protein product is CSVVQAGDREGYTF.